This T cell receptor beta chain was recorded in a study of blood T cell repertoires in COVID-19. About the study: PBMCs, B-cell-depleted T cells, or T cells were the source of the cDNA or gDNA that made up the material.

Sequencing was performed with immunoSEQ multiplex PCR; in TCRdb, only in-frame clones are kept and a portion is missing. The profile shows some 250,000 clones, approximately 90% of them singletons. Participants had their cohort set by participant-reported clinical history. Trimming took off 5 bases at V and 0 bases at J, with 8 bases between the two ends. Germline CDR1 and CDR2: SGHTA and FQGNSA. This CDR3 spans 14 amino acids. The sequence was obtained from a middle-aged woman with acute COVID-19. Sequenced input: PBMCs or T cells enriched from blood (not recorded which). The chain has TRBV7-2 and TRBJ1-5; D is unresolved. CDR3 sequence reads: CASSLPDSNQPQHF. The CDR3 DNA sequence: TGTGCCAGCAGCCTCCCAGATAGCAATCAGCCCCAGCATTTT. Based on the CDR3 plus reference TRBV7-2 and TRBJ1-5, the full variable domain is GAGVSQSPSNKVTEKGKDVELRCDPISGHTALYWYRQSLGQGLEFLIYFQGNSAPDKSGLPSDRFSAERTGGSVSTLTIQRTQQEDSAVYLCASSLPDSNQPQHFGDGTRLSIL.